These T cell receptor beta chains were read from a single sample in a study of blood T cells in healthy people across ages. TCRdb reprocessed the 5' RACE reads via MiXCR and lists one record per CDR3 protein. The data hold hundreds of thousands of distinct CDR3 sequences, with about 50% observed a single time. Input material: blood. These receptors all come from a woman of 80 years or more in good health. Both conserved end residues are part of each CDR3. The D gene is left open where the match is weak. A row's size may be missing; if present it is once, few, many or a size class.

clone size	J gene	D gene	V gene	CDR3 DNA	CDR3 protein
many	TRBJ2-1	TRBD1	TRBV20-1	TGCAGTGCTCCGGACAGGGTCAATGAGCAGTTCTTC	CSAPDRVNEQFF
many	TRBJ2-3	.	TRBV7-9	TGTGCCAGCAGCCCCTCGGTTACCGATACGCAGTATTTT	CASSPSVTDTQYF
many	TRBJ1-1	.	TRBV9	TGTGCCAGCACTTCTGGGAGGGGATGGGACACTGAAGCTTTCTTT	CASTSGRGWDTEAFF
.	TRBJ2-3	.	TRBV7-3	TGTGCCAGCAGCTCCCGCAGTGTCAGATACGCAGTATTT	CASSSRSVRYAVF
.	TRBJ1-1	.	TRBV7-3	TGTGCCAGCGGCTTAACGTTAAGTAGGACTGAAGCTTTCTTT	CASGLTLSRTEAFF
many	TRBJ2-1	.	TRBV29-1	TGCAGCGTTGGGGGCTGGGGGACCTACACGAATGAGCAGTTCTTC	CSVGGWGTYTNEQFF
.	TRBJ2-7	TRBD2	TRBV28	TGTGCCAACAGACCGGGACTACTTGGCTGCGAGCAGTACTTC	CANRPGLLGCEQYF
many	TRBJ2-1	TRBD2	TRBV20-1	TGCAGTGCTAGCGAAGCGGGAGGGCCGTCTTCCTACAATGAGCAGTTCTTC	CSASEAGGPSSYNEQFF
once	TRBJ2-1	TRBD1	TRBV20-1	TGCAGTGCTTACGCCCTCGGGACAGGATACAATGAGCAGTTCTTC	CSAYALGTGYNEQFF
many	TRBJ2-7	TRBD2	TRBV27	TGTGCCAGCAAAACGGGACTAACTTCCTACGAGCAGTACTTC	CASKTGLTSYEQYF
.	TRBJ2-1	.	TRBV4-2	TGTGCCAGCAGCCAAGATCATGGCGGACACAATAAGCAGTTCTTC	CASSQDHGGHNKQFF
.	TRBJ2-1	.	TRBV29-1	TGCAGCGTTGACCGACTTGCCAATGAGCAGTTCTTC	CSVDRLANEQFF
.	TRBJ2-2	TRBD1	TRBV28	TGTGCCAGCAGCCCCTGGACAGGGGGGAACACCGGGGAGTTGTTTTTT	CASSPWTGGNTGELFF
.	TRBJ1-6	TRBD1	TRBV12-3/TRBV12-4	TGTGCCAGCAGATTGGACAGGGGAGGTTCACCCCTCCACTTT	CASRLDRGGSPLHF
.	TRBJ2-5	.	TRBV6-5	TGTGCCAGCAGTTACTCTTCGACGTGGGAGACCCAGTACTTC	CASSYSSTWETQYF
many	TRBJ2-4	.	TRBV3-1	TGTGCCAGCGGTTCCCTAGCCAAAAACATTCAGTACTTC	CASGSLAKNIQYF
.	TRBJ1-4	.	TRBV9	TGTGCCAGCAGCCACGGAGGTGAACTGTTTTTT	CASSHGGELFF
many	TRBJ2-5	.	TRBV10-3	TGTGCCATCAGTGACCAGAAGACCCAGTACTTC	CAISDQKTQYF
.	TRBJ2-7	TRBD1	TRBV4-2	TGTGCCAGCAGCCAAGGGAACAGGGGGGTCTACGAGCAGTACTTC	CASSQGNRGVYEQYF
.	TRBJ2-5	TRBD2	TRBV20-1	TGCAGTGCTAGAGATTTTAGACTAGCGATACCAGAGACCCAGTACTTC	CSARDFRLAIPETQYF
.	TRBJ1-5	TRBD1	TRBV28	TGTGCCAGCAGTGCGGACAGGGGGAAGCTGCCCCAGCATTTT	CASSADRGKLPQHF
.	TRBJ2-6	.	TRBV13	TGTGCCAGCAGCCGTGGGGCCTCTGGGGCCAACGTCCTGACTTTC	CASSRGASGANVLTF
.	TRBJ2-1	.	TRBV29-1	TGCAGCGTTCAAATCTACAATGAGCAGTTCTTC	CSVQIYNEQFF
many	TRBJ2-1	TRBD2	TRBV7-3	TGTGCCAGCAGCTTAACGTCCAACGCGGGGGGAGACAATGAGCAGTTCTTC	CASSLTSNAGGDNEQFF
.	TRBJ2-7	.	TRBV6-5	TGTGCCAGCAGGGGAGGACAGCCCGCCTACGAGCAGTACTTC	CASRGGQPAYEQYF
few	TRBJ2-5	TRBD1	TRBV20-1	TGCAGTGCTAGCCCGGGACAGCTCCAAGAGACCCAGTACTTC	CSASPGQLQETQYF